The sequence of this T cell receptor beta chain was determined in a study of shared clonotypes between healthy human individuals. Study-level background: Each donor had three CD4 naive, three CD4 memory, two CD8 naive and one CD8 memory plate.

The assay was immunoSEQ multiplex PCR, and TCRdb's table has in-frame clones only and misses some. The data hold around 600,000 clones, with around 96% observed a single time. With regard to this clone: The antigen is unknown.

Germline CDR1 is MNHEY and CDR2 is SVGAGI. The CDR3 covers 13 residues. V lost 8 bases and J 0 bases, leaving 11 bases between the germline ends. Study results and caveats: Specimens sampled were limited to blood, with tissue repertoires likely differing.

It was CD45RO-negative cells, positively selected for CCR7, that made up naive CD8 cells, with terminally differentiated effector memory CD45RA+ cells excluded. Sequencing used naive CD8+ T cells sorted from blood. This chain uses TRBV6-5 with TRBJ2-7; tentatively, D is TRBD2 (5 bases). This TCR was recovered from a woman aged 25 to 39 in good health. The CDR3 DNA sequence: TGTGCCAGCGGAACGGGGAGCTCCTACGAGCAGTACTTC. Amino acids: CASGTGSSYEQYF.